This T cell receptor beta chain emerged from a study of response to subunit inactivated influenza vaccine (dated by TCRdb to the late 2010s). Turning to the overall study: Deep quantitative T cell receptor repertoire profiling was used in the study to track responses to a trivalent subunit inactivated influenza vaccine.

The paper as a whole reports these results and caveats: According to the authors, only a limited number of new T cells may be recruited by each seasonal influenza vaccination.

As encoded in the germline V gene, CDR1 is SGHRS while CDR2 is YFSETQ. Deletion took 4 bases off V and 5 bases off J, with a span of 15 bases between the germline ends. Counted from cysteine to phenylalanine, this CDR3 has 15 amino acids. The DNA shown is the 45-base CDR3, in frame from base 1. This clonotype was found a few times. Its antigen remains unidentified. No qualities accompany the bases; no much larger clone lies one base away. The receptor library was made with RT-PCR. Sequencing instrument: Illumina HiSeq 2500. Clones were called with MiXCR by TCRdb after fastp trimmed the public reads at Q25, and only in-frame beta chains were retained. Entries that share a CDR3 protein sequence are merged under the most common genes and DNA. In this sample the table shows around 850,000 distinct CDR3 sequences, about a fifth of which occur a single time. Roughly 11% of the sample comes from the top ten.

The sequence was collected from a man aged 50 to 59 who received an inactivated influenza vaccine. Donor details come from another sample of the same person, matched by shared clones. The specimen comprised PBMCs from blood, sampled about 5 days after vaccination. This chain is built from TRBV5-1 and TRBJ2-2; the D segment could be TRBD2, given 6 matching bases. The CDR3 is CASSLRDSSTGELFF. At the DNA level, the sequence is TGCGCCAGCAGCCTCCGGGACTCGTCAACCGGGGAGCTGTTTTTT. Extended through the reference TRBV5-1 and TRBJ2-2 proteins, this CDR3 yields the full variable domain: KAGVTQTPRYLIKTRGQQVTLSCSPISGHRSVSWYQQTPGQGLQFLFEYFSETQRNKGNFPGRFSGRQFSNSRSEMNVSTLELGDSALYLCASSLRDSSTGELFFGEGSRLTVL.